The subject of this entry is one T cell receptor (beta chain). The method was immunoSEQ multiplex PCR; TCRdb's version includes in-frame clones alone and lacks a portion of them. This sample has 250,000 to 350,000 clones, with about four fifths found just once. There are 14 residues in the CDR3. Trimming stripped 1 base from V and 1 base from J, with 7 bases between. Germline assignment: CDR1 MDHEN and CDR2 SYDVKM. The sample belongs to a study of blood T cell repertoires in COVID-19. Background on the study: Researchers got acute and convalescent COVID-19 samples from the United States, Italy and Spain. T cells, B-cell-depleted T cells, or PBMCs provided the cDNA or gDNA that served as material.

The source of this sequence is a human donor with COVID-19, enrolled during active disease. The donor label of this sample is uncertain. This sequence joins TRBV28 and TRBJ1-1; D remains unclear. The sequenced material came from peripheral blood. In DNA form, the CDR3 reads TGTGCCAGCAGTTTATCCCCTCGGAACACTGAAGCTTTCTTT. Translated: CASSLSPRNTEAFF.